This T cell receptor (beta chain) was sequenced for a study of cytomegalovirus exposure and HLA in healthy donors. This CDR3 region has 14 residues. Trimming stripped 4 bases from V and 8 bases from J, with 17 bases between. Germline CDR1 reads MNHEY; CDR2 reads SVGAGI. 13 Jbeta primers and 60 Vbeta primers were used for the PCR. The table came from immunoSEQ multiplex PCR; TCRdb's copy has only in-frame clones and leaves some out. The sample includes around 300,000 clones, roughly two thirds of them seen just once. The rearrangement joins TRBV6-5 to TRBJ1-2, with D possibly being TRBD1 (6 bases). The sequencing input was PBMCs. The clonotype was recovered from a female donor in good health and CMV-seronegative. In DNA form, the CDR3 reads TGTGCCAGCAGTTTACAGGGTGGAAGACTGGGCTACACCTTC. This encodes CASSLQGGRLGYTF.